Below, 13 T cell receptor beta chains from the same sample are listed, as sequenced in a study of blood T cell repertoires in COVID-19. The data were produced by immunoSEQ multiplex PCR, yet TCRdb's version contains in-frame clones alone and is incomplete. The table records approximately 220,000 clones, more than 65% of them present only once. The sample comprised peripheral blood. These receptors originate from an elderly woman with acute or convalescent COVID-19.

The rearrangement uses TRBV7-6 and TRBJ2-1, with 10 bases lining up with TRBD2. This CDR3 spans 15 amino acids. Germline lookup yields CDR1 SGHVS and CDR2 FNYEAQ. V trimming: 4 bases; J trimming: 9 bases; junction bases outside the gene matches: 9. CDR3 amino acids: CASSSAAGGPGEQFF. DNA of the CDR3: TGTGCCAGCAGCTCGGCAGCGGGAGGGCCGGGTGAGCAGTTCTTC.

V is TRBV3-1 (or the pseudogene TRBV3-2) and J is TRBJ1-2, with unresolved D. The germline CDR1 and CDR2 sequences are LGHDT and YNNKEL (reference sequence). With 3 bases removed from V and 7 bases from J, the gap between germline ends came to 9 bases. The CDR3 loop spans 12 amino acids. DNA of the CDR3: TGTGCCAGCAGCCATAGCCCCCTTGGCTACACCTTC. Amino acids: CASSHSPLGYTF.

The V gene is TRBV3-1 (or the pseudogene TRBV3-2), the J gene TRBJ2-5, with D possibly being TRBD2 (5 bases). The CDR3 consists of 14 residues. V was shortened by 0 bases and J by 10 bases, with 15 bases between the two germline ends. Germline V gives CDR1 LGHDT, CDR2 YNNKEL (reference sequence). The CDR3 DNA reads TGTGCCAGCAGCCAAGATCGGGCAGCCCGGGACCAGTACTTC. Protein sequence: CASSQDRAARDQYF.

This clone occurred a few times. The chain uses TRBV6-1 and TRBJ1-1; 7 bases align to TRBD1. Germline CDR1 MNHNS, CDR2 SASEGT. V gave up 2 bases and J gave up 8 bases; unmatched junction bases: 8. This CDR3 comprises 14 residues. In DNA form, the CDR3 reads TGTGCCAGCAGTGAAAACAGGGGTAAGGAAGAAGCTTTCTTT. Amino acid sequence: CASSENRGKEEAFF.

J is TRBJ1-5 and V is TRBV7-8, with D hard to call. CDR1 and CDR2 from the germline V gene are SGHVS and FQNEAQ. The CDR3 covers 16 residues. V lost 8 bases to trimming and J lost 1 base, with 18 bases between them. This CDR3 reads CASLPGGPQSNQPQHF. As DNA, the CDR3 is TGTGCCAGCCTCCCGGGAGGGCCGCAGAGCAATCAGCCCCAGCATTTT.

This chain's CDR3 is CASRTLEGPGNTIYF. As DNA, the CDR3 is TGTGCCAGCAGGACCCTCGAGGGTCCTGGAAACACCATATATTTT. The V call is TRBV28, the J call TRBJ1-3, with unresolved D. V dropped 6 bases and J dropped 2 bases, with 14 bases sitting between them. Germline V gives CDR1 MDHEN, CDR2 SYDVKM. The CDR3 spans 15 residues.

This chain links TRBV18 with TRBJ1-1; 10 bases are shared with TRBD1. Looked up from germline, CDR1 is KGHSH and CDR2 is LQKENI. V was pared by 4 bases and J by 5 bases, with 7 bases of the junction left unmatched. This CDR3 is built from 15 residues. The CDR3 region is CASSHGGQGNTEAFF. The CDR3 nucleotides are TGTGCCAGCTCACATGGGGGACAGGGGAATACTGAAGCTTTCTTT. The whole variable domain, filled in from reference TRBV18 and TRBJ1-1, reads NAGVMQNPRHLVRRRGQEARLRCSPMKGHSHVYWYRQLPEEGLKFMVYLQKENIIDESGMPKERFSAEFPKEGPSILRIQQVVRGDSAAYFCASSHGGQGNTEAFFGQGTRLTVV.

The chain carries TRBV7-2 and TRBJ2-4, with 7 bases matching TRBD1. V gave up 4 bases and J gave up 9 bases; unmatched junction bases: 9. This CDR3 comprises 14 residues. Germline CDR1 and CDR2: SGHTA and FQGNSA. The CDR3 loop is CASSSQGSLGIQYF. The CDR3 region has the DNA TGTGCCAGCAGCTCACAGGGGAGTTTGGGCATTCAGTACTTC.

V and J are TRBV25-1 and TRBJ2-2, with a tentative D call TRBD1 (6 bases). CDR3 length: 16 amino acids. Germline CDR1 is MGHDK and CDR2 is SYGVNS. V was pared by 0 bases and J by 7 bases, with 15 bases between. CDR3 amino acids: CASSEYPARGHGELFF. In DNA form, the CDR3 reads TGTGCCAGCAGTGAATATCCGGCCAGGGGACACGGGGAGCTGTTTTTT.

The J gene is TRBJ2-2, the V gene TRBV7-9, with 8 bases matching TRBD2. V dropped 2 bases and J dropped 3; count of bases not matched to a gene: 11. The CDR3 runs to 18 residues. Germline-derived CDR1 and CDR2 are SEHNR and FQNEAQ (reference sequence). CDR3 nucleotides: TGTGCCAGCAGCTTACCCGTCGCCCGGGGGGGGGACACCGGGGAGCTGTTTTTT. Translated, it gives CASSLPVARGGDTGELFF.

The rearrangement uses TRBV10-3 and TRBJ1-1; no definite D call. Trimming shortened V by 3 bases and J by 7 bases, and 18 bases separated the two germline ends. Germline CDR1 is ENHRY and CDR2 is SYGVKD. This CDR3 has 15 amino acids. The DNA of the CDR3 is TGTGCCATCAGTGATGAGGTATTCGGATTCAATGAAGCTTTCTTT. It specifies CAISDEVFGFNEAFF.

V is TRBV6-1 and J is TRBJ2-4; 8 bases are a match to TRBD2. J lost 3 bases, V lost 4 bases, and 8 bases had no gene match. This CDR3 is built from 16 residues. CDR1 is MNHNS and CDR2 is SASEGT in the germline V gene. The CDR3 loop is CASSVMAGGSKNIQYF. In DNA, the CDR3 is TGTGCCAGCAGTGTAATGGCGGGGGGCAGCAAAAACATTCAGTACTTC.

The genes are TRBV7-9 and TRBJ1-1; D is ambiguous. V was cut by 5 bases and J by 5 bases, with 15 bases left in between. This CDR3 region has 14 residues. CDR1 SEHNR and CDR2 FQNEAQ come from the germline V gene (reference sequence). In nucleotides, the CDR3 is TGTGCCAGCAGCGCGCGGGATACGGGAACTGAAGCTTTCTTT. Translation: CASSARDTGTEAFF.